The next 2 T cell receptor beta chains were all read from a single sample in a study of beta chain features in type 1 diabetes (dated by TCRdb to the late 2010s). Libraries were made using the immunoSEQ multiplex PCR assay. All of the isolated RNA was reverse transcribed with the High Capacity cDNA Reverse Transcription Kit, so expressed TCRB transcripts were sequenced. TCRdb took this table from immuneACCESS and kept in-frame rearrangements with V and J called. Such tables lack part of the clones; where checked against another copy, unresolved V genes explain under half of the gap, and the rest is unexplained. The sample table holds around 200,000 clones, of which 10% to 15% were seen once. Jointly, the top ten make up approximately 0.62% of the sample. What was sequenced was central memory CD4+ T cells from blood. The receptors derive from a woman aged 18-35 years in good health.

This clone showed up just a few times. This rearrangement joins TRBV25-1 to TRBJ2-5; 8 bases align to TRBD2. This CDR3 spans 16 amino acids. V shed 3 bases and J 5 bases; nucleotides not matched to a gene: 11. Germline loops: CDR1 MGHDK, CDR2 SYGVNS. CDR3 coding DNA: TGTGCCAGCAGTGACCGGGAGGGCCCTCGGATGGAGACCCAGTACTTC. Amino acid sequence: CASSDREGPRMETQYF.

The V and J genes are TRBV11-2 and TRBJ1-1, with TRBD1 matching over 7 bases. With 3 bases clipped from V and 0 bases from J, the junction kept 1 base outside the gene matches. Germline V gene lookup returns CDR1 SGHAT and CDR2 FQNNGV. CDR3 size: 14 residues. CDR3 in DNA: TGTGCCAGCAGCTTGACAGGGTTGAACACTGAAGCTTTCTTT. Translated: CASSLTGLNTEAFF.